The present entry profiles one T cell receptor beta chain with its context. The CDR3 runs 17 residues. CDR1 and CDR2 (germline): SGHNT, YYREEE (reference sequence). V was pared by 4 bases and J by 5 bases, with 17 bases of the junction left unmatched. This record comes from a study of blood T cell repertoires in COVID-19. The overall study: There were acute and convalescent COVID-19 samples, and they came from the United States, Italy and Spain. PBMCs, B-cell-depleted T cells, or T cells were the source of the cDNA or gDNA that made up the material.

Original handling: Researchers report that nucleated cell counts were estimated from reference gene primer amplification. Sequencing used immunoSEQ multiplex PCR; TCRdb keeps in-frame clones, though not all of them. V and J calls and clone size come straight from that table; D and trimming were deduced from the DNA. The sample has fewer than 200,000 clones, around 87% seen once. The specimen sequenced was peripheral blood. The clonotype comes from a man aged 35 to 55 with active or convalescent COVID-19. The rearrangement joins TRBV5-4 to TRBJ1-1, with 7 bases identical to TRBD1. CDR3: CASSPSGGRLRDTEAFF. The CDR3 DNA reads TGTGCCAGCAGCCCCTCAGGGGGGCGCCTGCGGGATACTGAAGCTTTCTTT.